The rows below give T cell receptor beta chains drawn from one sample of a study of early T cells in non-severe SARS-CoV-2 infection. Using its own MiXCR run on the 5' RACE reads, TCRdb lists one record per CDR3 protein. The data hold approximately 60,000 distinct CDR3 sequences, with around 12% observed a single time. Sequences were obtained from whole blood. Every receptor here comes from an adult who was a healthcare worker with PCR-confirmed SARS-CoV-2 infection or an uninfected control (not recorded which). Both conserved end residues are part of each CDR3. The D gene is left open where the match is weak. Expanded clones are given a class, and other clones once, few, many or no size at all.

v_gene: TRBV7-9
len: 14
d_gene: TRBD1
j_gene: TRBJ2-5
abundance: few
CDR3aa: CASSQRDRKETQYF
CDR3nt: TGTGCCAGCAGCCAAAGGGACAGAAAAGAGACCCAGTACTTC

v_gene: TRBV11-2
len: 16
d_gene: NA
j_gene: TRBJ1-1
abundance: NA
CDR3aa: CASSLGLRHTNTEAFF
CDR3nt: TGTGCCAGCAGCTTAGGACTCAGACATACGAACACTGAAGCTTTCTTT

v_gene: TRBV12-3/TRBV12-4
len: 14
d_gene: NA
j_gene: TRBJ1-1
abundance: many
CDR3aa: CASSFTGQNTEAFF
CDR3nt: TGTGCCAGCAGTTTCACGGGCCAAAACACTGAAGCTTTCTTT

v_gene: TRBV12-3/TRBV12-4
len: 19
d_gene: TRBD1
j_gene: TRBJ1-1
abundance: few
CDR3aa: CASSPHESQGAFMNTEAFF
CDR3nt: TGTGCCAGCAGCCCCCACGAATCACAGGGGGCATTTATGAACACTGAAGCTTTCTTT

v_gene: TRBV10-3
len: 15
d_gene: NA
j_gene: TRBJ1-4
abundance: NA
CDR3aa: CAISEVKGVREKLFF
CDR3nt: TGTGCCATCAGTGAAGTGAAGGGCGTACGGGAAAAACTGTTTTTT

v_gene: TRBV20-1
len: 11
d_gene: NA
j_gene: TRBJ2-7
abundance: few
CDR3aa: CSARAGTEQYF
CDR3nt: TGCAGTGCTAGAGCCGGGACAGAGCAGTACTTC

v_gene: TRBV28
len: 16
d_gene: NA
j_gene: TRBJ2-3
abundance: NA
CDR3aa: CASNQSRGPHTDTQYF
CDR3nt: TGTGCCAGCAACCAATCCCGGGGGCCGCACACAGATACGCAGTATTTT

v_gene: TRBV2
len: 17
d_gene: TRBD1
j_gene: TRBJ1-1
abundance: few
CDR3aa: CASTGPGTGDMNTEAFF
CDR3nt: TGTGCCAGCACCGGTCCCGGGACAGGGGACATGAACACTGAAGCTTTCTTT

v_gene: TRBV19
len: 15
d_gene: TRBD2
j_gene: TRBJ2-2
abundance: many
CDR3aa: CASRSAGMDTGELFF
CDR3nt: TGTGCCAGTAGATCAGCGGGGATGGACACCGGGGAGCTGTTTTTT

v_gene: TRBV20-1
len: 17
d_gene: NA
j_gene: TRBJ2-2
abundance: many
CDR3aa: CSARDGSGAMNTGELFF
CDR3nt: TGCAGTGCTAGAGATGGGTCGGGGGCTATGAACACCGGGGAGCTGTTTTTT

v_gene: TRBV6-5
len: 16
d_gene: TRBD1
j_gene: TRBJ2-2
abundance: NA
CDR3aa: CASRAAGTGESGELFF
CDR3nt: TGTGCCAGCAGAGCCGCCGGGACAGGGGAATCCGGGGAGCTGTTTTTT

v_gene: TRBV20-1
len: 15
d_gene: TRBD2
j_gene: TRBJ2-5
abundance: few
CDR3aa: CSARPLAGLQETQYF
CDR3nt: TGCAGTGCCCGCCCACTAGCGGGGCTTCAAGAGACCCAGTACTTC

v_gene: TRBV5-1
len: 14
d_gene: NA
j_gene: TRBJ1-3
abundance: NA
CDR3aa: CASGEPGVGNTIYF
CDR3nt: TGCGCCAGCGGCGAGCCAGGCGTAGGAAACACCATATATTTT

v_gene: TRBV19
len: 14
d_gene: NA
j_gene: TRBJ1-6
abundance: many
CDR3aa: CASSMSVLASPLHF
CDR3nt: TGTGCCAGTAGTATGTCGGTCCTGGCCTCACCCCTCCACTTT

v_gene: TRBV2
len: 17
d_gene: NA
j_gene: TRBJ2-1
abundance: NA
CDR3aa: CASSEAWQVSSYNEQFF
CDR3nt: TGTGCCAGCAGTGAAGCATGGCAGGTTAGCTCCTACAATGAGCAGTTCTTC

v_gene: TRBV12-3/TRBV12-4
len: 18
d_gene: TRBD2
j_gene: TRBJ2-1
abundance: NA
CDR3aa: CASRDRLSGGKGGNEQFF
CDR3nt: TGTGCCAGCAGGGACAGACTTAGCGGGGGGAAAGGCGGGAATGAGCAGTTCTTC

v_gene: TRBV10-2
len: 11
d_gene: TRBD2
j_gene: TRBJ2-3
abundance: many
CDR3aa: CGSGGPDTQYF
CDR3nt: TGCGGTAGCGGGGGCCCAGATACGCAGTATTTT

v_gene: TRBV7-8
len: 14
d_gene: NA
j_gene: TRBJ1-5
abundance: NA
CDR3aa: CASSLYRGFGPQHF
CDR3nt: TGTGCCAGCAGCTTATATCGGGGTTTTGGGCCCCAGCATTTT

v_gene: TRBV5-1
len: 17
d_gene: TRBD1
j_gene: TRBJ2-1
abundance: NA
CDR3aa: CASTYSWGTGAANEQFF
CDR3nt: TGCGCCAGCACCTATTCGTGGGGGACAGGGGCCGCCAATGAGCAGTTCTTC

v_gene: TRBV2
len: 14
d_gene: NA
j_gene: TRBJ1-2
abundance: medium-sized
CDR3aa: CASSVSQTNYGYTF
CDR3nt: TGTGCCAGCAGTGTATCGCAGACTAACTATGGCTACACCTTC

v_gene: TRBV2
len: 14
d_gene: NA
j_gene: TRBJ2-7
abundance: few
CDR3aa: CASKAEGVSYEQYF
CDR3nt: TGTGCCAGCAAGGCTGAAGGCGTCTCCTACGAGCAGTACTTC

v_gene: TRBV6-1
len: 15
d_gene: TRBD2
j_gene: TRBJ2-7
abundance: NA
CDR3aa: CASSEGPSGGYEQYF
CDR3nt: TGTGCCAGCAGTGAAGGGCCTAGCGGGGGCTACGAGCAGTACTTC

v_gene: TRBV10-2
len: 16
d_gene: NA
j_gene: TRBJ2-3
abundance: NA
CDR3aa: CASSEPTGTSTDTQYF
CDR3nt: TGCGCCAGCAGTGAGCCCACAGGGACTAGCACAGATACGCAGTATTTT

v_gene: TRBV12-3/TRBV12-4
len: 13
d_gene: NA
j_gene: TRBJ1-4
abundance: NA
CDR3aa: CASSRQGRRELFF
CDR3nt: TGTGCCAGCAGTCGCCAGGGTAGAAGGGAACTGTTTTTT

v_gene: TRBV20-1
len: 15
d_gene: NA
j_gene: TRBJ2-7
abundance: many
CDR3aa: CSARIPGRASYEQYF
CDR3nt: TGCAGTGCTAGAATTCCGGGACGGGCTTCCTACGAGCAGTACTTC

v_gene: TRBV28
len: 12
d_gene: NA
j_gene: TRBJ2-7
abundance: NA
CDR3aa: CASSLRGGEQYF
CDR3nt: TGTGCCAGCAGTTTACGTGGTGGCGAGCAGTACTTC

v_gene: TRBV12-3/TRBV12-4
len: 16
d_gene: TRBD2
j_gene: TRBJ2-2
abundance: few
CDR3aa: CASSPSGGAGTGELFF
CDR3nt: TGTGCCAGCAGCCCAAGCGGGGGGGCGGGCACCGGGGAGCTGTTTTTT

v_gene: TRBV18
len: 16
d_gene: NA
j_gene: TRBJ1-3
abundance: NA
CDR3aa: CASSPPGGRSGNTIYF
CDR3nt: TGTGCCAGCTCACCTCCGGGGGGGCGCTCTGGAAACACCATATATTTT

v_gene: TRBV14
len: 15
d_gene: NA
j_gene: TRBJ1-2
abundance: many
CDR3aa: CASSQDKGRFYGYTF
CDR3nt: TGTGCCAGCAGCCAAGATAAGGGGCGCTTCTATGGCTACACCTTC

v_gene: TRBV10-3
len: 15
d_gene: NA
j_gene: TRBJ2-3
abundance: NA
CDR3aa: CAISEGGPSTDTQYF
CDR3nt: TGTGCCATCAGTGAGGGGGGGCCTAGCACAGATACGCAGTATTTT

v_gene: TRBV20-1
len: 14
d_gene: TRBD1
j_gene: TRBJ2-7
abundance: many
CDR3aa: CSARPGQASYEQYF
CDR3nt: TGCAGTGCTCGTCCGGGACAGGCATCCTACGAGCAGTACTTC

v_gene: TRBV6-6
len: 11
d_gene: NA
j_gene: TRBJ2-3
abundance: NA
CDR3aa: CASSSVDTQYF
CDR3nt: TGTGCCAGCAGCTCCGTGGATACGCAGTATTTT

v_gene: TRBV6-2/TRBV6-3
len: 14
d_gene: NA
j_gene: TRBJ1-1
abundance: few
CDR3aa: CASSYAALNTEAFF
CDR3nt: TGTGCCAGCAGTTACGCGGCTCTGAACACTGAAGCTTTCTTT

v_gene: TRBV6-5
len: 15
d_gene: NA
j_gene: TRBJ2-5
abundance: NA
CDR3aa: CASSYSGTYGETQYF
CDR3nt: TGTGCCAGCAGTTATTCTGGGACGTACGGGGAGACCCAGTACTTC

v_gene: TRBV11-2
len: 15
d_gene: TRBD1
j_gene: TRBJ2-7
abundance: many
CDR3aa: CASRHPGTGIYEQYF
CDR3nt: TGTGCCAGCAGACACCCCGGGACAGGGATCTACGAGCAGTACTTC

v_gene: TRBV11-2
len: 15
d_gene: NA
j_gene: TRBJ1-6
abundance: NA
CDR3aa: CASSLPHPGVSPLHF
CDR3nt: TGTGCCAGCAGCCTCCCCCACCCCGGGGTTTCACCCCTCCACTTT

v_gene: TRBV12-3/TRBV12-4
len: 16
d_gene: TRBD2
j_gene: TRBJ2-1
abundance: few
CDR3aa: CASTRLGTSGGREQFF
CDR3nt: TGTGCCAGCACTAGACTCGGGACTAGCGGGGGGCGTGAGCAGTTCTTC

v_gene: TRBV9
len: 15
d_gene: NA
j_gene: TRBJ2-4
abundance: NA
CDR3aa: CASSPRWGAGNIQYF
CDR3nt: TGTGCCAGCAGCCCCCGTTGGGGGGCGGGAAACATTCAGTACTTC

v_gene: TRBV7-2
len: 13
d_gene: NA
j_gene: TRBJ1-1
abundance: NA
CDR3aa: CAGSFDLNTEAFF
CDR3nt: TGTGCCGGCAGTTTCGACTTGAACACTGAAGCTTTCTTT

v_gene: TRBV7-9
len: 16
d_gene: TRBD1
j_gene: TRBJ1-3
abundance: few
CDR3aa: CASSRTGKISGNTIYF
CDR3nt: TGTGCCAGCAGCAGGACAGGCAAAATCTCTGGAAACACCATATATTTT

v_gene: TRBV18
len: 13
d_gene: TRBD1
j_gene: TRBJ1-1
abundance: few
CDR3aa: CASSRQGTDEAFF
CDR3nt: TGTGCCAGCTCCCGACAGGGGACGGATGAAGCTTTCTTT

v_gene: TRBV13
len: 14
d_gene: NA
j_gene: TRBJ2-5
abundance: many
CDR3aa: CASSLPPPSQTQYF
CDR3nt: TGTGCCAGCAGCTTACCACCTCCCTCGCAGACCCAGTACTTC

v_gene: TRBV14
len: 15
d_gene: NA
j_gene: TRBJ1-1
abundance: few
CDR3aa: CASSPLDSWNTEAFF
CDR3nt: TGTGCCAGCAGCCCGCTCGACAGTTGGAACACTGAAGCTTTCTTT